Reported below is one T cell receptor beta chain. Per germline, CDR1 MDHEN and CDR2 SYDVKM. The CDR3 contains 16 residues. V lost 6 bases, J lost 2 bases, and 18 bases lay in between. This sample is part of a study of blood T cell repertoires in COVID-19. The table came from immunoSEQ multiplex PCR; TCRdb's copy has only in-frame clones and leaves some out. The data show 200,000 or so clones, with over 75% seen just once and approximately 3.5% held by the top ten. Sample: PBMCs or T cells enriched from blood (not recorded which). The chain recombines TRBV28 with TRBJ2-3, with a possible D match to TRBD2 (6 bases). The sequence was collected from a woman aged 30 to 39 who had been exposed to COVID-19. Here the CDR3 DNA reads TGTGCCAGCAGCCTCAGCGGGCAACTTTTCACAGATACGCAGTATTTT. Its protein product is CASSLSGQLFTDTQYF.